This T cell receptor beta chain emerged from a study of CD8 T cells in Susac syndrome. V was clipped by 3 bases and J by 4 bases; unmatched bases: 9. Per the germline V gene, CDR1 is LNHDA and CDR2 is SQIVND (reference sequence). CDR3 size: 16 residues. Random hexamers were used to reverse transcribe an amount of roughly 0.5 to 1 ug RNA. An immunoSEQ multiplex PCR amplified TCR beta CDR3 over 54 Vbeta and 13 Jbeta. MiXCR, run by TCRdb on the immunoSEQ multiplex PCR reads, gives a single entry per CDR3 protein. There are about 300,000 distinct CDR3 sequences in the sample; around nine tenths occur only once, and under 0.2% lies in the top ten.

This receptor was obtained from a human donor with multiple sclerosis. The source material was CD8+ T cells from PBMCs. The rearrangement links TRBV19 to TRBJ2-1; 7 bases align to TRBD2. The CDR3 protein is CASSIGAPSGYNEQFF. Here the CDR3 DNA reads TGTGCCAGTAGTATTGGGGCGCCTAGCGGATACAATGAGCAGTTCTTC.